The 9 T cell receptor beta chains reported below all come from one sample, sequenced in a study of blood T cell repertoires in COVID-19. Assay used: immunoSEQ multiplex PCR; TCRdb lists only in-frame clones, some missing. Among 55,000 to 90,000 clones listed, about 80% were seen once. Sample: peripheral blood. The source of these receptors is an older woman with acute or convalescent COVID-19.

The chain uses TRBV18 and TRBJ2-2, with D maybe TRBD2 (6 bases). Trimming took 4 bases from V and 5 from J, leaving 17 bases between them. CDR3 length: 16 residues. Germline V gene sequence: CDR1 KGHSH, CDR2 LQKENI. This chain's CDR3 is CASSRKSEGLTGELFF. The CDR3 DNA reads TGTGCCAGCTCACGAAAGTCGGAGGGTTTAACCGGGGAGCTGTTTTTT.

V and J are TRBV19 and TRBJ1-2; 9 bases are shared with TRBD1. CDR3 size: 15 residues. CDR1 and CDR2 (germline): LNHDA, SQIVND (reference sequence). The trim removed 5 bases at V and 2 bases at J, leaving 6 bases unmatched. The CDR3 loop is CASSVTGGANYGYTF. CDR3 in DNA: TGTGCCAGTAGTGTTACAGGGGGCGCGAACTATGGCTACACCTTC.

This rearrangement joins TRBV7-9 to TRBJ2-1, with 11 bases fitting TRBD1. With V trimmed by 0 bases and J by 2 bases, 0 bases remained unmatched. Germline assignment: CDR1 SEHNR and CDR2 FQNEAQ (reference sequence). The CDR3 totals 16 residues. CDR3 loop: CASSLAGQGAYNEQFF. Written as DNA, the CDR3 is TGTGCCAGCAGCTTAGCGGGACAGGGGGCCTACAATGAGCAGTTCTTC.

This chain links TRBV3-1 (or the pseudogene TRBV3-2) with TRBJ1-2, with D tentatively TRBD1 (6 bases). Looked up from germline, CDR1 is LGHDT and CDR2 is YNNKEL (reference sequence). The V gene lost 4 bases and the J gene lost 4 bases, with 16 bases spanning the gap. The CDR3 is 15 residues long. CDR3 DNA: TGTGCCAGCAGCCCTCCTTGGACAGAATCCTATGGCTACACCTTC. It specifies CASSPPWTESYGYTF.

CDR3 DNA sequence: TGTGCCAGCAGCCGGACTGTAATTTCGGGGGACATTCAGTACTTC. Residues: CASSRTVISGDIQYF. J is TRBJ2-4 and V is TRBV6-5; maybe TRBD2 (6 bases). CDR3 length equals 15 residues. Trimming cost V 6 bases and J 8 bases, with 20 bases left between them. CDR1 and CDR2 from the germline V gene are MNHEY and SVGAGI.

V usage is TRBV6-1 and J usage is TRBJ1-5, with TRBD1 as a possible D gene (5 bases). The V end lost 3 bases, the J end lost 3 bases, and 18 bases lay between the germline ends. The germline V gene encodes CDR1 MNHNS and CDR2 SASEGT. The CDR3 has 17 residues. DNA for the CDR3: TGTGCCAGCAGTGACTGGGGACTTATACAGGACAATCAGCCCCAGCATTTT. This codes for CASSDWGLIQDNQPQHF.

CDR3 DNA sequence: TGTGCCAGTAGTATAGATCCGGGGTGGGGTCAGCCCCAGCATTTT. It encodes CASSIDPGWGQPQHF. This chain links TRBV19 with TRBJ1-5, with D unclear. The CDR3 runs to 15 residues. The germline V gene encodes CDR1 LNHDA and CDR2 SQIVND (reference sequence). The V end was cut by 0 bases, the J end by 6 bases, with 12 bases between.

The rearrangement joins TRBV27 to TRBJ2-4; 10 bases agree with TRBD1. V lost 5 bases and J lost 5; bases outside the gene matches: 6. Germline V gene data show CDR1 as MNHEY and CDR2 as SMNVEV (reference sequence). The CDR3 is 15 residues long. In DNA, the CDR3 is TGTGCCAGCAGTCCGACGACAGGGGGCCAAAACATTCAGTACTTC. It translates to CASSPTTGGQNIQYF.

This clone showed up just once. The rearrangement links TRBV11-2 to TRBJ1-2; D remains unclear. The germline V gene encodes CDR1 SGHAT and CDR2 FQNNGV. The CDR3 extends over 14 amino acids. Deletions cut 1 base from V and 4 bases from J, with 10 bases between. The CDR3: CASSLGVASYGYTF. The DNA of the CDR3 is TGTGCCAGCAGCTTAGGAGTAGCTAGCTATGGCTACACCTTC. Combining the CDR3 with reference TRBV11-2 and TRBJ1-2 gives the whole variable domain EAGVAQSPRYKIIEKRQSVAFWCNPISGHATLYWYQQILGQGPKLLIQFQNNGVVDDSQLPKDRFSAERLKGVDSTLKIQPAKLEDSAVYLCASSLGVASYGYTFGSGTRLTVV.